This TCR beta chain was captured in a study of T cell responses to AZD1222 COVID-19 vaccine. General study findings and limits: The donor cohort was predominantly white British with a female majority, and clonal diversity may have been underestimated. In all cases, repertoires were sampled only after the peak T cell response.

Germline CDR1 SGHNT, CDR2 YYREEE (reference sequence). V lost 1 base and J lost 4, with 9 bases in between. The CDR3 has 14 amino acids. A note on this clone: Its cognate antigen is unknown.

The protocol was immunoSEQ multiplex PCR, while the TCRdb copy is restricted to in-frame clones and leaves out a portion. The sample contains fewer than 150,000 clones, around 90% of which appear only once. Pooled samples include second doses given at about 4 or 12 weeks. Sequencing was performed on peripheral blood, taken 28 days after the second AZD1222 dose. The chain joins TRBV5-4 to TRBJ1-3; D is possibly TRBD1 (5 bases). This TCR was recovered from an adult who received the AZD1222 COVID-19 vaccine. CDR3 amino acids: CASSLSGRGNTIYF. CDR3 DNA sequence: TGTGCCAGCAGCTTGTCAGGGCGAGGAAACACCATATATTTT.